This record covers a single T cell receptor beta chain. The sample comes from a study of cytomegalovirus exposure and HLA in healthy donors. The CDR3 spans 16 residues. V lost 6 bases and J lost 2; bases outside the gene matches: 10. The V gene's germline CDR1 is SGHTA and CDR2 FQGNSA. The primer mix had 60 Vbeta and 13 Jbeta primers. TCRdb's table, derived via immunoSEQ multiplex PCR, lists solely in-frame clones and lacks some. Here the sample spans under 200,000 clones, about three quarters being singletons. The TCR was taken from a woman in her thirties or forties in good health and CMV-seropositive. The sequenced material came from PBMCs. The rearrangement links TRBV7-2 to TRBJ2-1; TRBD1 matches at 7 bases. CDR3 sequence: CASSYTGTATYNEQFF. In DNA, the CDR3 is TGTGCCAGCAGTTACACCGGGACAGCAACCTACAATGAGCAGTTCTTC.